This TCR beta chain emerged from a study of T cell responses to AZD1222 COVID-19 vaccine. Trimming shortened V by 0 bases and J by 0 bases, and 11 bases separated the two germline ends. CDR1 and CDR2 from the germline V gene are SGHTA and FQGNSA. CDR3 length: 17 amino acids. Profiled with immunoSEQ multiplex PCR; TCRdb holds only in-frame clones, not every one. The profile shows around 200,000 clones, approximately 86% of them singletons. This TCR was sampled from an adult in good health. The sample was peripheral blood, taken on day 0 of AZD1222 vaccination. The genes are TRBV7-2 and TRBJ1-4; no reliable D call. For the CDR3, the DNA is TGTGCCAGCAGCTTAGCCGGGTCCCTTGCAACTAATGAAAAACTGTTTTTT. This sequence encodes CASSLAGSLATNEKLFF.